This T cell receptor (beta chain) was identified during a study of T-cell memory formation after mild COVID-19. Overall study context: In these data, TCR clusters were largely donor specific.

This clonotype appeared a few times. Its target is not known. Per germline, CDR1 MGHDK and CDR2 SYGVNS. This CDR3 is 14 amino acids long. The V and J ends lost 8 bases and 4 bases, in that order; junction bases with no gene match: 8. Notes on the study in general: The finding that pre-infection memory included some responding clones suggested that cross-reactive memory joined. Mainly CM and EM harbored the contracting CD4+ clones; mainly EMRA harbored the CD8+ ones. Balance between CD4 and CD8 was seen in clones contracting day 15 to 85, and a CD4+ lean was seen in later expanders.

TCRdb recomputed calls from the 5' RACE reads with MiXCR, one row per CDR3 protein. This sample has around 200,000 distinct CDR3 sequences, with about 21% found just once. The source material was PBMCs or a T cell subset sorted from them (not recorded which). The J gene is TRBJ2-5, the V gene TRBV25-1, with 9 bases fitting TRBD1. This TCR was recovered from an adult woman who had mild COVID-19 (a few samples of this study predate the infection). Cell type and time point are not known. For the CDR3, the DNA is TGTGCCAGCTCTCCAGAGGGACAGGGAGAGACCCAGTACTTC. Its translation is CASSPEGQGETQYF.